Reported below is one T cell receptor beta chain. The antigen remains undetermined. As originally analysed: Filtering of immunoSEQ junctional sequences could not match full-length read filtering. Here immunoSEQ multiplex PCR was the method, and the copy in TCRdb shows in-frame clones only, minus some. V and J calls and clone size are given by that table; D and trimming were obtained from the DNA. The sample has around 2,100,000 clones; just under 95% are singletons. The record originates from a study of shared clonotypes between healthy human individuals. Study results and caveats: Rarefaction exposed incomplete sorted-subset sequencing despite large depth. Sequencing depth was predicted to influence how clonotypes are shared among donors.

Only CD45RO-negative cells positively selected for CCR7 counted as naive CD8 cells, so terminally differentiated effector memory CD45RA+ cells were excluded. The CDR3 consists of 13 residues. V lost 5 bases, J lost 3 bases, and 11 bases lay in between. Germline CDR1 ENHRY, CDR2 SYGVKD. Sequenced sample: naive CD8+ T cells sorted from blood. The chain has TRBV10-3 and TRBJ2-7; D may be TRBD1 (6 bases). The sequence was collected from a man between 18 and 29 years old in good health. The CDR3 loop is CAISRDTLYEQYF. CDR3 nucleotides: TGTGCCATCAGTAGGGACACCCTCTACGAGCAGTACTTC.